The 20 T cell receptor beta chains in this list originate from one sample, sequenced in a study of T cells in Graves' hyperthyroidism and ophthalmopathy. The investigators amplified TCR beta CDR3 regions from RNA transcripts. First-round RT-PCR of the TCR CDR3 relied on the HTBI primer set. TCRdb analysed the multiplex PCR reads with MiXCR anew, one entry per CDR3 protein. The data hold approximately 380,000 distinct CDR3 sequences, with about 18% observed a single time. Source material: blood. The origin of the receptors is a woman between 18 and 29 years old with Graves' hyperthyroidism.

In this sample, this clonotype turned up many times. In DNA form, the CDR3 reads TGTGCCAGCAGTGAAGGCGGGCAAGAGACCCAGTACTTC. Protein: CASSEGGQETQYF. The chain combines TRBV6-1 with TRBJ2-5, with a possible D match to TRBD2 (5 bases). Deletions cut 1 base from V and 2 bases from J, with 5 bases between. The CDR3 is 13 amino acids. Per germline, CDR1 MNHNS and CDR2 SASEGT.

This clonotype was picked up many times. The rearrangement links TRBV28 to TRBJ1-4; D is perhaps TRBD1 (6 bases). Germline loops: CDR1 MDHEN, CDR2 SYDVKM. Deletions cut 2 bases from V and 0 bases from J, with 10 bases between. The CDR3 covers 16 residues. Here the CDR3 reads CASSLQGRPTNEKLFF. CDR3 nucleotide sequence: TGTGCCAGCAGTTTACAGGGGCGCCCAACTAATGAAAAACTGTTTTTT.

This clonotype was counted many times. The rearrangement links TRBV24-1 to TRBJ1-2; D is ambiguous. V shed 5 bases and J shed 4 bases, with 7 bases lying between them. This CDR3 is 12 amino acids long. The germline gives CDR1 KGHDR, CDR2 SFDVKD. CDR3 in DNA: TGTGCCACCAGTGCCTTCGGCTATGGCTACACCTTC. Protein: CATSAFGYGYTF.

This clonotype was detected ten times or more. CDR3 in DNA: TGTGCCAGTAGTCTCCAGGGGTCCGGGGAAGCTTTCTTT. Its protein product is CASSLQGSGEAFF. This chain joins TRBV19 and TRBJ1-1, with D possibly matching TRBD1 (6 bases). The CDR3 is 13 amino acids. Germline CDR1 and CDR2: LNHDA and SQIVND (reference sequence). The ends were cut back, 5 bases at V and 8 bases at J, with 15 bases in the middle.

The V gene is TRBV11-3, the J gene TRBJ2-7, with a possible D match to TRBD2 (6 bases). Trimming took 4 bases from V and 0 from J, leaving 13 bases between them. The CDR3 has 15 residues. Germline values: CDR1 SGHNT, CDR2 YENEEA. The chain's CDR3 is CASSSQAGPSYEQYF. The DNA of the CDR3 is TGTGCCAGCAGCTCACAGGCGGGGCCCTCCTACGAGCAGTACTTC.

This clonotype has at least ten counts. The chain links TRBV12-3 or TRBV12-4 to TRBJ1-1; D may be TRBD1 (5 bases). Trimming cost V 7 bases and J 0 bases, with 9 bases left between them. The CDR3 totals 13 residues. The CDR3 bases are TGTGCCAGCACCCTGACAGTGAACACTGAAGCTTTCTTT. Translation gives CASTLTVNTEAFF.

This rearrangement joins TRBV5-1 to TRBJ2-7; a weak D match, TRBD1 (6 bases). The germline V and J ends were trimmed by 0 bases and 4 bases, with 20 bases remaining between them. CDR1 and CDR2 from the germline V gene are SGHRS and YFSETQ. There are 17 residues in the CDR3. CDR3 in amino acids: CASSLAAFSGGRYEQYF. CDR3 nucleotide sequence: TGCGCCAGCAGCTTGGCCGCCTTCTCTGGGGGCCGATACGAGCAGTACTTC.

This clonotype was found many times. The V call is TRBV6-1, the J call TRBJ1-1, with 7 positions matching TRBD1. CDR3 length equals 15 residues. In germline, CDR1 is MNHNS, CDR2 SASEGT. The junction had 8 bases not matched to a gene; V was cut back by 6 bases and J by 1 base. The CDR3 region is CASRHRTGANTEAFF. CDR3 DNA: TGTGCCAGCAGACATAGAACAGGGGCGAACACTGAAGCTTTCTTT.

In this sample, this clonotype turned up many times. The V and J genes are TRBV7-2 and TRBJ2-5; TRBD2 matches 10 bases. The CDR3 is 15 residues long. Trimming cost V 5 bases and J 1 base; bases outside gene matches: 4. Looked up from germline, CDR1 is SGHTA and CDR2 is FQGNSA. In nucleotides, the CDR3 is TGTGCCAGCAGCCGTGGACTAGCGGCCCAAGAGACCCAGTACTTC. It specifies CASSRGLAAQETQYF.

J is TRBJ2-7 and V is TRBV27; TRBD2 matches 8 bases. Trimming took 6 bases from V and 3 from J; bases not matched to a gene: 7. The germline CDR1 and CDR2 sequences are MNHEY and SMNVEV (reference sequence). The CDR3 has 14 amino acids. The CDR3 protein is CASRREAGDYEQYF. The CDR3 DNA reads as TGTGCCAGCAGACGAGAAGCGGGGGACTACGAGCAGTACTTC.

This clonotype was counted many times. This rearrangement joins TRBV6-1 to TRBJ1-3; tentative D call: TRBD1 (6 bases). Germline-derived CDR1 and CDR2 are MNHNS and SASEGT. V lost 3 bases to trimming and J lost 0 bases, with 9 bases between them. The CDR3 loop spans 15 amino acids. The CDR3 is CASSEQGLSGNTIYF. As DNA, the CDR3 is TGTGCCAGCAGTGAGCAGGGGCTCTCTGGAAACACCATATATTTT.

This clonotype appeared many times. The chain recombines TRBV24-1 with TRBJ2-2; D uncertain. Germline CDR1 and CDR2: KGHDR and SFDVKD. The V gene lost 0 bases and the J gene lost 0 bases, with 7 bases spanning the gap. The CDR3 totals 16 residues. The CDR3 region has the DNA TGTGCCACCAGTGATTTGGGACCTGCGAACACCGGGGAGCTGTTTTTT. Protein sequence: CATSDLGPANTGELFF.

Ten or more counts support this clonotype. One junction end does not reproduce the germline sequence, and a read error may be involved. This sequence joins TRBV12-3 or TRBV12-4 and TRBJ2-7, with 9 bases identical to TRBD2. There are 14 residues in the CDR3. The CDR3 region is CASSVAGVLYEQYF. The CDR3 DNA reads TGTGCCAGCAGTGTAGCGGGGGTTCTCTACGAGCAGTACTTC.

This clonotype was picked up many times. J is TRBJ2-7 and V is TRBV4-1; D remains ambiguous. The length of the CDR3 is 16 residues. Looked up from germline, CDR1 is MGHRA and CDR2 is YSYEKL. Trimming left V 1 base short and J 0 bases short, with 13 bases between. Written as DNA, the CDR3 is TGCGCCAGCAGCCAAGTTCCTATCCGTCGCTCCTACGAGCAGTACTTC. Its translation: CASSQVPIRRSYEQYF.

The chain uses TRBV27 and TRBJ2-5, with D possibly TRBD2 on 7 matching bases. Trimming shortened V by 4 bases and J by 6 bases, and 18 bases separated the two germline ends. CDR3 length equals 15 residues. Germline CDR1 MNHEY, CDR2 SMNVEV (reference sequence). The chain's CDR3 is CASSSLGGGSKTQYF. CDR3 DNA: TGTGCCAGCAGTTCCCTTGGGGGGGGCTCAAAGACCCAGTACTTC.

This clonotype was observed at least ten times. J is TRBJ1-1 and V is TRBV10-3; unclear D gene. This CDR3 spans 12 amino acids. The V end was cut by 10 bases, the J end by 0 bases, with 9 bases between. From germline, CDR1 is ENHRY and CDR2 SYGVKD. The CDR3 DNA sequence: TGTGCCACCGGGCAGCTGAACACTGAAGCTTTCTTT. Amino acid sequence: CATGQLNTEAFF.

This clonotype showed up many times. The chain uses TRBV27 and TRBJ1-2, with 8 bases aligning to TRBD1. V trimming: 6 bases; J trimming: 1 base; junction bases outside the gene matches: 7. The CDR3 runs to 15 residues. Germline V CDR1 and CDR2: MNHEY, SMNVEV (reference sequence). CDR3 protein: CASRPGTGVNYGYTF. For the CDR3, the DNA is TGTGCCAGCAGACCCGGGACAGGAGTTAACTATGGCTACACCTTC.

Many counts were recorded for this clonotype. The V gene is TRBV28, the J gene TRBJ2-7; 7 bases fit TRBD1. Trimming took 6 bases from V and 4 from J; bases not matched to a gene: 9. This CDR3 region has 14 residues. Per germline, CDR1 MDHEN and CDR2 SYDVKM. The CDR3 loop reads CASSRDRVFYEQYF. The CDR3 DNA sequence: TGTGCCAGCAGCCGAGACAGGGTTTTTTACGAGCAGTACTTC.

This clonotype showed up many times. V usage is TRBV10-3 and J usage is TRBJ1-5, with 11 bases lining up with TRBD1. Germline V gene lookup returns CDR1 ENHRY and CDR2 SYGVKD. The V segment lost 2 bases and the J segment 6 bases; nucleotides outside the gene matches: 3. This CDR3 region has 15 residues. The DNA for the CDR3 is TGTGCCATCAGTGAGGGACAGGGGGCAGGTCAGCCCCAGCATTTT. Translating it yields CAISEGQGAGQPQHF.

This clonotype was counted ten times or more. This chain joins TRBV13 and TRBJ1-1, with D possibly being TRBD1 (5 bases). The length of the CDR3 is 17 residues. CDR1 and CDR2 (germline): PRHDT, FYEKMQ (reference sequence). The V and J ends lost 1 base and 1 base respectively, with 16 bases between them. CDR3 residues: CASSLVPSPGPNTEAFF. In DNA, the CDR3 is TGTGCCAGCAGCTTAGTTCCTTCGCCAGGGCCGAACACTGAAGCTTTCTTT.